Here is one T cell receptor beta chain with its context. Its antigen target is currently unknown. No clone much larger than this one lies a single base away; base qualities are absent. This sample is part of a study of blood T cell repertoires in COVID-19 (dated by TCRdb to the early 2020s). For the study in its entirety: The collaborator samples originated in the United States, Italy and Spain and spanned the acute and convalescent phases of COVID-19. A freely available public database, intended as a resource for researchers studying the immune response to SARS-CoV-2, is where the repertoires were released. The prospective study material was composed of cDNA or gDNA derived from T cells, B-cell-depleted T cells, or PBMCs. Samples came from the ongoing ImmuneRACE study (first 160 participants) plus 1,254 subjects from 6 global collaborators. Where available, HLA class I and class II types were taken from metadata supplied by the sample provider and were not determined by assay-based typing. The dataset comprised deeply sampled blood TCRbeta repertoires from subjects exposed to, actively infected with, or recovered from COVID-19. Sample metadata almost always included a de-identified subject ID, COVID-19 status, age in years and sex.

The immunoSEQ Assay, a bias-controlled multiplex PCR, was used to amplify TCRbeta CDR3 regions from genomic DNA. Per the original workflow: The number of nucleated cells in each sample was estimated by amplification of reference gene primers within the assay. To quantify the absolute abundance of each unique TCRbeta CDR3 rearrangement, sequence reads were collapsed and filtered. For each sample, productive Simpson clonality was calculated as the square root of Simpson's diversity index over productive rearrangements. TCRdb took over this immuneACCESS table, retaining in-frame rearrangements with V and J assigned. Such tables are incomplete; in checked studies, under half of the missing clones stem from an unresolved V gene, and the remainder is unexplained. The V and J calls and clone size were taken over from that table, and D and trimming were inferred from the DNA. Here the sample has 200,000 to 250,000 clones; almost 85% occur a single time. The ten most abundant clones make up approximately 15% of the sample.

Trimmed from V: 3 bases; trimmed from J: 2 bases; junction bases lacking a gene match: 17. The CDR3 contains 19 residues, cysteine and phenylalanine counted. The sequence is cut down to CDR3 DNA, 57 bases in frame from base 1. The germline V gene (reference sequence) yields SEHNR for CDR1 and FQNEAQ for CDR2. In the prospective study, participants were about 18 to 89 years old, resided in about two dozen geographic areas of the United States, and were enrolled through a virtual design. Cohort assignment in the prospective study relied on participant-reported clinical history from a screening survey and a study questionnaire. Recovered participants in ImmuneRACE Cohort 3 were defined as having two consecutive negative NP/OP PCR tests, clearance from a healthcare professional, or resolution of symptoms. In the prospective study, mobile phlebotomists collected whole blood, serum and a nasopharyngeal or oropharyngeal swab from each participant. Over a roughly two-month period, participants in the prospective study had the option of providing additional blood draws and questionnaires. Before DNA extraction, prospective study blood samples were shipped either frozen or at room temperature.

Broad study findings and their caveats: The amount of clinical and demographic metadata varied by source and participant and was provided uncurated.

The clonotype originates from a man aged 40-49 years who had recovered from COVID-19. The source material was PBMCs or T cells enriched from blood (not recorded which). Recombination connected TRBV7-9 to TRBJ2-3, and 7 junction bases match TRBD2. The nucleotide sequence reads TGTGCCAGCAGCTTTTCCTCAACCACCGGGAGGCGGGTCACAGATACGCAGTATTTT. This translates into CASSFSSTTGRRVTDTQYF.